This is a list of T cell receptor beta chains from one sample in a study of CD8 T cells in ankylosing spondylitis. One entry per CDR3 protein results from TCRdb running MiXCR on the 5' RACE reads. The data show over 400,000 distinct CDR3 sequences, with roughly 26% seen just once and 0.89% held by the top ten. The sequenced sample was blood, either unsorted or a sorted T cell fraction (not recorded which). These receptors were obtained from a male donor with ankylosing spondylitis. CDR3s include the opening cysteine and the closing phenylalanine or tryptophan. The D gene is left open where the match is weak. Expanded clones get a size class; other rows say once, few or many, or leave the size out.

CDR3aa	CDR3nt	abundance	d_gene	len	v_gene	j_gene
CASSLQGKSSGANVLTF	TGTGCCAGCAGCTTACAGGGGAAGAGCTCTGGGGCCAACGTCCTGACTTTC	once	-	17	TRBV7-9	TRBJ2-6
CSVEDSQGPSTDTQYF	TGCAGCGTTGAAGATTCCCAGGGGCCTAGCACAGATACGCAGTATTTT	-	-	16	TRBV29-1	TRBJ2-3
CATSDLFGRAVMPQHF	TGTGCCACCAGTGATTTGTTCGGACGGGCCGTAATGCCCCAGCATTTT	-	-	16	TRBV24-1	TRBJ1-5
CASSFRGDSYNEQFF	TGTGCCAGCAGCTTCCGCGGGGACAGTTACAATGAGCAGTTCTTC	few	-	15	TRBV7-2	TRBJ2-1
CASSLSHYYEQYF	TGCGCCAGCAGCTTGTCGCATTACTACGAGCAGTACTTC	once	-	13	TRBV5-1	TRBJ2-7
CASTLGQGAGGYTF	TGTGCCAGCACTCTGGGACAGGGGGCAGGGGGCTACACCTTC	few	TRBD1	14	TRBV12-3/TRBV12-4	TRBJ1-2
CASSLGTDGYTF	TGTGCCAGCAGTCTGGGAACGGATGGCTACACCTTC	-	-	12	TRBV12-3/TRBV12-4	TRBJ1-2
CASSYRGAGQETQYF	TGTGCCAGCAGTTACCGGGGTGCGGGCCAAGAGACCCAGTACTTC	few	-	15	TRBV6-5	TRBJ2-5
CASSPGQGQEYF	TGCGCCAGCAGCCCGGGACAGGGGCAGGAGTATTTT	once	TRBD1	12	TRBV5-1	TRBJ2-3
CASRPVGGRVSNEQFF	TGTGCCAGCAGACCAGTGGGCGGGAGGGTAAGCAATGAGCAGTTCTTC	-	TRBD2	16	TRBV2	TRBJ2-1
CAWTGSSYNEQFF	TGTGCCTGGACAGGGAGCTCCTACAATGAGCAGTTCTTC	-	-	13	TRBV30	TRBJ2-1
CASSSRDRATDTQYF	TGTGCCAGCAGCTCCCGGGACAGGGCCACAGATACGCAGTATTTT	-	TRBD1	15	TRBV7-9	TRBJ2-3
CASTPAPAYNEQFF	TGCGCCAGCACTCCCGCGCCTGCCTACAATGAGCAGTTCTTC	-	-	14	TRBV5-1	TRBJ2-1
CASSPPIKAEGTEAFF	TGTGCCAGCTCACCACCGATAAAGGCCGAGGGCACTGAAGCTTTCTTT	many	-	16	TRBV18	TRBJ1-1
CASSIGTGGYGYTF	TGTGCCAGCAGCATCGGAACAGGGGGCTATGGCTACACCTTC	-	TRBD1	14	TRBV6-1	TRBJ1-2
CASSLLRRHRAAGELFF	TGTGCCAGCAGTTTATTAAGAAGGCACCGGGCCGCCGGGGAGCTGTTTTTT	once	-	17	TRBV28	TRBJ2-2
CSARDPGLATDTQYF	TGCAGTGCTAGAGATCCGGGACTAGCAACAGATACGCAGTATTTT	-	TRBD2	15	TRBV20-1	TRBJ2-3
CSARASGRLRTDTQYF	TGCAGTGCTAGGGCTAGCGGGAGGCTACGCACAGATACGCAGTATTTT	few	TRBD2	16	TRBV20-1	TRBJ2-3
CASSLDRVYEKLFF	TGTGCCAGCAGTCTGGACAGGGTGTATGAAAAACTGTTTTTT	few	TRBD1	14	TRBV6-1	TRBJ1-4
CASSRERMNTEAFF	TGTGCCAGCAGCCGCGAGCGGATGAACACTGAAGCTTTCTTT	-	-	14	TRBV11-1	TRBJ1-1
CSASGLAGETDTQYF	TGCAGTGCTAGTGGGTTAGCGGGAGAAACAGATACGCAGTATTTT	-	TRBD2	15	TRBV20-1	TRBJ2-3
CASSLTGVFNTEAFF	TGTGCCAGCAGTCTCACAGGGGTCTTTAACACTGAAGCTTTCTTT	few	TRBD1	15	TRBV7-2	TRBJ1-1
CASSLLSGRDTEAFF	TGTGCCAGCAGTTTATTATCCGGGAGGGACACTGAAGCTTTCTTT	-	-	15	TRBV27	TRBJ1-1
CAWGTGHHQPQHF	TGTGCCTGGGGGACAGGGCACCATCAGCCCCAGCATTTT	-	TRBD1	13	TRBV30	TRBJ1-5
CATSGGTSGFRDTGELFF	TGTGCCACCAGTGGCGGGACTAGCGGGTTCCGTGACACCGGGGAGCTGTTTTTT	-	TRBD2	18	TRBV24-1	TRBJ2-2
CASAGGRETQYF	TGTGCCAGCGCCGGGGGGAGGGAGACCCAGTACTTC	-	TRBD2	12	TRBV2	TRBJ2-5
CASSPFPLKAGVPNEQFF	TGTGCCAGCAGCCCTTTTCCTCTTAAAGCGGGAGTCCCCAATGAGCAGTTCTTC	many	TRBD2	18	TRBV12-3/TRBV12-4	TRBJ2-1
CASTQGTNTGELFF	TGTGCCAGCACCCAGGGCACTAACACCGGGGAGCTGTTTTTT	-	-	14	TRBV11-2	TRBJ2-2
CAIGDRAPVSGANVLTF	TGTGCCATCGGGGACAGGGCTCCGGTTTCTGGGGCCAACGTCCTGACTTTC	many	TRBD1	17	TRBV12-3/TRBV12-4	TRBJ2-6
CATSRKGLAGALGTGELFF	TGTGCCACCAGCAGAAAAGGTCTAGCGGGAGCGCTGGGAACCGGGGAGCTGTTTTTT	-	TRBD2	19	TRBV15	TRBJ2-2
CASSQDSTENQPQHF	TGTGCCAGCAGCCAAGATAGTACAGAGAATCAGCCCCAGCATTTT	-	-	15	TRBV3-1	TRBJ1-5
CSASPGTSGNEQYF	TGCAGTGCTAGCCCCGGGACTAGCGGAAACGAGCAGTACTTC	few	TRBD2	14	TRBV20-1	TRBJ2-7
CSARPGGGFSYNEQFF	TGCAGTGCTAGGCCCGGGGGGGGATTCTCCTACAATGAGCAGTTCTTC	-	TRBD2	16	TRBV20-1	TRBJ2-1
CASSATGGGNTEAFF	TGTGCCAGCAGTGCAACAGGGGGGGGTAACACTGAAGCTTTCTTT	-	TRBD1	15	TRBV2	TRBJ1-1
CSARDRVRAYEQYF	TGCAGTGCTAGAGATAGGGTGCGGGCCTACGAGCAGTACTTC	-	-	14	TRBV20-1	TRBJ2-7
CASSFGLVGGNEQYF	TGTGCCAGCAGTTTCGGACTAGTAGGAGGGAACGAGCAGTACTTC	-	TRBD2	15	TRBV12-3/TRBV12-4	TRBJ2-7
CASSWGDGYNEQFF	TGCGCCAGCAGCTGGGGTGATGGGTACAATGAGCAGTTCTTC	few	-	14	TRBV5-1	TRBJ2-1
CASSMGGGSTEAFF	TGTGCCAGCAGCATGGGAGGAGGGTCCACTGAAGCTTTCTTT	-	-	14	TRBV9	TRBJ1-1
CASSLPPYGYTF	TGTGCCAGCAGCCTTCCTCCCTATGGCTACACCTTC	few	-	12	TRBV3-1	TRBJ1-2
CSVSRTGETEAFF	TGCAGCGTTTCCCGGACAGGGGAAACTGAAGCTTTCTTT	-	TRBD1	13	TRBV29-1	TRBJ1-1
CASLGPGPPVTEAFF	TGTGCCAGCCTCGGCCCCGGCCCTCCTGTCACTGAAGCTTTCTTT	-	-	15	TRBV28	TRBJ1-1
CSLAQQGGYSYNEQFF	TGCTCCTTGGCGCAACAAGGAGGATACTCCTACAATGAGCAGTTCTTC	-	-	16	TRBV20-1	TRBJ2-1
CASSHTGTKGNSPLHF	TGCGCCAGCAGCCATACGGGGACGAAGGGTAATTCACCCCTCCACTTT	many	-	16	TRBV4-1	TRBJ1-6
CASSPRITHYEQYF	TGTGCCAGCAGCCCTCGGATAACGCACTACGAGCAGTACTTC	-	-	14	TRBV9	TRBJ2-7
CASSLPSGRVTGELFF	TGCGCCAGCAGCTTACCTAGCGGGAGAGTCACCGGGGAGCTGTTTTTT	few	TRBD2	16	TRBV5-1	TRBJ2-2
CASSHRTGDTEAFF	TGCGCCAGCAGCCATAGGACAGGGGACACTGAAGCTTTCTTT	-	TRBD1	14	TRBV5-1	TRBJ1-1
CASSLELAETGELFF	TGCGCCAGCAGCTTGGAACTAGCGGAGACCGGGGAGCTGTTTTTT	few	TRBD2	15	TRBV5-1	TRBJ2-2
CASTGGGQGYNEQFF	TGTGCCAGTACCGGAGGGGGACAGGGCTACAATGAGCAGTTCTTC	-	TRBD1	15	TRBV19	TRBJ2-1
CASSEGKGYTF	TGTGCCAGCAGTGAAGGGAAGGGCTACACCTTC	-	-	11	TRBV27	TRBJ1-2
CASSYTSGYNEQFF	TGTGCCAGCAGTTACACTAGCGGGTACAATGAGCAGTTCTTC	-	TRBD2	14	TRBV12-3/TRBV12-4	TRBJ2-1
CASSLQGAAPGYTF	TGTGCCAGCAGTTTACAGGGGGCTGCGCCTGGCTACACCTTC	few	TRBD1	14	TRBV12-3/TRBV12-4	TRBJ1-2
CAISEISGRTYEQYF	TGTGCCATCAGTGAGATCAGCGGGAGGACCTACGAGCAGTACTTC	-	TRBD2	15	TRBV10-3	TRBJ2-7
CSVETDGGYEQYF	TGCAGCGTTGAAACGGACGGAGGATACGAGCAGTACTTC	few	-	13	TRBV29-1	TRBJ2-7
CASSYVQGQGTDTQYF	TGTGCCAGCAGTTACGTCCAGGGCCAAGGGACAGATACGCAGTATTTT	few	-	16	TRBV6-5	TRBJ2-3
CSAVFPYNEQFF	TGCAGTGCTGTATTTCCCTACAATGAGCAGTTCTTC	few	-	12	TRBV20-1	TRBJ2-1
CASSSVGQETQYF	TGCGCCAGCAGCTCCGTGGGGCAGGAGACCCAGTACTTC	-	-	13	TRBV5-1	TRBJ2-5